This T cell receptor beta chain was identified during a study of type 1 and type 2 diabetes patients. About the research overall: T cells were magnetically sorted from PBMCs as CD4+ or CD8+ subsets.

This clonotype occurred many times. Its antigen remains unknown. Whole-study findings and limits: In CD4+ and CD8+ T cells, type 2 diabetes diversity exceeded type 1. Highly-expanded CD4+ clones were few in type 2 diabetes, median one, about 3.8% of reads.

PCR was run on genomic DNA. Amplification of the beta chain CDR3 used 30 forward and 13 reverse multiplex primers. TCRdb passed the multiplex PCR reads through MiXCR, listing each CDR3 protein once. Here the sample spans under 300,000 distinct CDR3 sequences, 45% to 60% being singletons. Peripheral blood, around 10 milliliters per participant, was collected. The clonotype originates from a young man with type 2 diabetes. The sample comprised peripheral blood mononuclear cells (PBMCs).

CDR3 in amino acids: CASSDPLAWDETQYF. The DNA for the CDR3 is TGTGCCAGCAGTGACCCCCTAGCTTGGGACGAGACCCAGTACTTC. The chain employs TRBV2 and TRBJ2-5; D may correspond to TRBD1 or TRBD2 (5 bases each). Germline CDR1 is SNHLY and CDR2 is FYNNEI. V lost 3 bases to trimming and J lost 5 bases, with 16 bases between them. This CDR3 is built from 15 residues.